This T cell receptor (beta chain) is from a study of blood T cell repertoires in COVID-19. Whole-study context: Samples came from the United States, Italy and Spain, spanning acute and convalescent COVID-19. T cells, B-cell-depleted T cells, or PBMCs provided the cDNA or gDNA that served as material.

Per the study methods: Quantification of nucleated cells was approximated via reference gene primer amplification. TCRdb's copy holds only in-frame clones and misses some; the assay was immunoSEQ multiplex PCR. V, J and clone size reflect that table, while D and trimming were determined from the DNA. Counted here are about 360,000 clones, 75% to 90% occurring once; the ten biggest clones make up under 8.5%. The Seattle patients, enrolled during active infection, were followed longitudinally. The CDR3 consists of 15 residues. Per the germline V gene, CDR1 is SGHDT and CDR2 is YYEEEE. The ends were cut back, 0 bases at V and 4 bases at J, with 13 bases in the middle.

The clonotype comes from a woman in her fifties or sixties with COVID-19, enrolled during active disease. Sequences were obtained from peripheral blood. The chain uses TRBV5-6 and TRBJ1-2; D ambiguous. CDR3: CASSLALGVTYGYTF. For the CDR3, the DNA is TGTGCCAGCAGCTTGGCCCTCGGGGTGACCTATGGCTACACCTTC.